A selection of T cell receptor beta chains follows, all from one sample in a study of OX40 agonist ivuxolimab in advanced cancers. TCRdb's table, derived via immunoSEQ multiplex PCR, lists solely in-frame clones and lacks some. The data contain approximately 44,000 clones, 80% of them seen just once; the ten biggest clones take up more than 9%. The starting material was CD4+ or CD8+ T cells sorted from blood, obtained in a trial of the OX40 agonist ivuxolimab. The receptors here all came from an adult with an advanced solid tumor such as melanoma, head and neck, liver or kidney cancer. Each CDR3 is given with its conserved first and last residue. Each record gives: D gene, V gene, clone size, J gene, CDR3 DNA, CDR3 protein. D genes are given only for firm matches. The size field is filled for only some rows; it gives once, few, many or a size class.

TRBD1	TRBV28	-	TRBJ2-7	TGTGCCAGCAGTTTAGGGACAGGGGCCTCCGAGCAGTACTTC	CASSLGTGASEQYF
-	TRBV2	-	TRBJ1-4	TGTGCCAGCAGAAATGTGGGATCTCTTGAAAAACTGTTTTTT	CASRNVGSLEKLFF
TRBD2	TRBV29-1	-	TRBJ2-7	TGCAGCGTTGAAGATCCCTCAGCGGGAGTATCCTACGAGCAGTACTTC	CSVEDPSAGVSYEQYF
-	TRBV19	-	TRBJ2-7	TGTGCCAGTAGTTCCACTTACAGGAGCTCCTACGAGCAGTACTTC	CASSSTYRSSYEQYF
-	TRBV7-2	-	TRBJ2-2	TGTGCCAGCAGTTTTAGACGGAACACCGGGGAGCTGTTTTTT	CASSFRRNTGELFF
TRBD2	TRBV7-9	few	TRBJ2-1	TGTGCCAGCAGCTTACCCCCTCGGTTAGCGGGAGGGGCCAATGAGCAGTTCTTC	CASSLPPRLAGGANEQFF
TRBD2	TRBV28	-	TRBJ2-7	TGTGCCAGCAGTGGAAGGACTAGCCATGAGCAGTACTTC	CASSGRTSHEQYF
TRBD2	TRBV7-9	-	TRBJ2-3	TGTGCCAGCAGCGCCCCCGGGACTAGAAGCACAGATACGCAGTATTTT	CASSAPGTRSTDTQYF
TRBD2	TRBV11-2	-	TRBJ2-7	TGTGCCAGCAGTCAACTAGCGGGCCCCTACGAGCAGTACTTC	CASSQLAGPYEQYF
-	TRBV29-1	few	TRBJ1-4	TGCAGCGTTGTGGGGGGTGTAAGGGAAAAACTGTTTTTT	CSVVGGVREKLFF
-	TRBV18	-	TRBJ2-7	TGTGCCAGCTCACCACCGTCTCCCGGAGGCGAGCAGTACTTC	CASSPPSPGGEQYF
-	TRBV28	medium-sized	TRBJ2-3	TGTGCCAGCAGGGACAGAGGGGGCACAGATACGCAGTATTTT	CASRDRGGTDTQYF
-	TRBV5-8	-	TRBJ2-2	TGTGCCAGCAGCTTGGAGGGCCGAACCGGGGAGCTGTTTTTT	CASSLEGRTGELFF
-	TRBV19	-	TRBJ2-3	TGTGCCAGTACCCCGGACAGGGCACGGACTAGCGGCACAGATACGCAGTATTTT	CASTPDRARTSGTDTQYF
-	TRBV19	-	TRBJ1-6	TGTGCCAGTAGAGGCGACAGAGCCGGAAATTCACCCCTCCACTTT	CASRGDRAGNSPLHF
-	TRBV2	-	TRBJ1-5	TGTGCCAGCAGTGAAAAAGTTAGGGATCAGCCCCAGCATTTT	CASSEKVRDQPQHF
-	TRBV28	-	TRBJ1-4	TGTGCCAGCAGTTTGAAGGGCACAACTAATGAAAAACTGTTTTTT	CASSLKGTTNEKLFF
-	TRBV18	-	TRBJ2-7	TGTGCCAGCTCACCCCAAGCCGGCAGGGGAATCAACGAGCAGTACTTC	CASSPQAGRGINEQYF
TRBD1	TRBV5-6	-	TRBJ1-2	TGTGCCAGCAGCTATTTGGGCCTGACAGGGAACTATGGCTACACCTTC	CASSYLGLTGNYGYTF
TRBD1	TRBV4-3	-	TRBJ2-7	TGCGCCAGCAGCCAGCGGGGGACAGGGGGTTGGGAGCAGTACTTC	CASSQRGTGGWEQYF
TRBD1	TRBV19	-	TRBJ1-5	TGTGCCAGTAGAACGACAGGGGAGAGCAATCAGCCCCAGCATTTT	CASRTTGESNQPQHF
TRBD1	TRBV5-1	-	TRBJ2-7	TGCGCCAGCAGCTTGGTGGCGACAGGGGCCTACGAGCAGTACTTC	CASSLVATGAYEQYF
TRBD2	TRBV28	-	TRBJ2-3	TGTGCCAGCAGGAAAACTAGCGGGAGGTTTCTTAGCACAGATACGCAGTATTTT	CASRKTSGRFLSTDTQYF
-	TRBV28	few	TRBJ2-2	TGTGCCAGCAGTTTATCCGGGGAGCTGTTTTTT	CASSLSGELFF
-	TRBV7-6	-	TRBJ1-5	TGTGCCAGCAGCTTAGAAGGGGGGGGTCAGCCCCAGCATTTT	CASSLEGGGQPQHF
-	TRBV11-2	-	TRBJ2-3	TGTGCCAGCAGCCCGGGACTCGCCGGCGCAGATACGCAGTATTTT	CASSPGLAGADTQYF
-	TRBV7-2	-	TRBJ2-2	TGTGCCAGCGCACGAAGACTGCGTGAACACCGGGGAGCTGTTTTT	CASARRLREHRGAVF
TRBD1	TRBV7-2	-	TRBJ2-5	TGTGCCAGCAGCTCGGGACAGGGGAGACCCCAGTACTTC	CASSSGQGRPQYF
TRBD2	TRBV4-3	-	TRBJ2-3	TGCGCCAGCAGCCAAGAGGGAGGACTAGCGGGAGCGGGGACAGATACGCAGTATTTT	CASSQEGGLAGAGTDTQYF
TRBD2	TRBV27	-	TRBJ2-3	TGTGCCAGCAGTTCTAGGACTAGCGGGATTTCCTTCACAGATACGCAGTATTTT	CASSSRTSGISFTDTQYF
-	TRBV19	-	TRBJ1-6	TGTGCCAGTAGTGCAACAGGAGGGTCCTATAATTCACCCCTCCACTTT	CASSATGGSYNSPLHF
-	TRBV19	-	TRBJ2-7	TGTGCCAGTAGTGAACAGGTTAGCTCCTACGAGCAGTACTTC	CASSEQVSSYEQYF
-	TRBV7-8	-	TRBJ1-3	TGTGCCAGCAGCTCCACCTGGCAGGGTGGAAACACCATATATTTT	CASSSTWQGGNTIYF
TRBD2	TRBV11-2	few	TRBJ2-7	TGTGCCAGCAGCCCCGGGAGGTCGTACGAGCAGTACTTC	CASSPGRSYEQYF
TRBD1	TRBV5-4	-	TRBJ1-2	TGTGCCAGCAGACCTACAGGGGTGGGAGGCTACACCTTC	CASRPTGVGGYTF
-	TRBV5-1	-	TRBJ2-5	TGCGCCAGCAGCTTACAACCAACAGGGAATCAAGAGACCCAGTACTTC	CASSLQPTGNQETQYF
TRBD1	TRBV27	-	TRBJ2-7	TGTGCCAGCAGGTGGCCGGGACAGGGGACCAACGAGCAGTACTTC	CASRWPGQGTNEQYF
TRBD1	TRBV6-5	-	TRBJ2-7	TGTGCCAGCAGGCGGACAGGGGGCCACGAGCAGTACTTC	CASRRTGGHEQYF
-	TRBV19	-	TRBJ2-2	TGTGCCAGTAGTACTCGATCGGGCACCGGGGAGCTGTTTTTT	CASSTRSGTGELFF
TRBD1	TRBV6-5	-	TRBJ2-2	TGTGCCAGCAACGGACAGGTCCTCGGGGAGCTGTTTTTT	CASNGQVLGELFF
-	TRBV6-6	-	TRBJ2-5	TGTGCCAGCAGTTACCGGGCTCAAGAGACCCAGTACTTC	CASSYRAQETQYF
-	TRBV4-3	-	TRBJ2-1	TGCGCCAGCAGCCAAGCCCGAGAGGTGCAGTTCTTC	CASSQAREVQFF
TRBD2	TRBV11-2	-	TRBJ2-3	TGTGCCAGCAGCTTAGGTAGCGGGAGGGCCGAAGATACGCAGTATTTT	CASSLGSGRAEDTQYF
TRBD1	TRBV7-9	-	TRBJ1-2	TGTGCCAGCAGTCTGCCGGGACAGGGCTATGGCTACACCTTC	CASSLPGQGYGYTF
-	TRBV11-1	-	TRBJ2-1	TGTGCCAGCAGCCCTGGGGGTCAACTCTCCTACAATGAGCAGTTCTTC	CASSPGGQLSYNEQFF
TRBD1	TRBV10-3	-	TRBJ2-7	TGTGCCATCAGCGGGACAGTGGATCCCTACGAGCAGTACTTC	CAISGTVDPYEQYF
-	TRBV7-9	-	TRBJ1-5	TGTGCCAGCAGCTTAGATGGTGTCAATCAGCCCCAGCATTTT	CASSLDGVNQPQHF
TRBD1	TRBV11-2	-	TRBJ2-5	TGTGCCAGCAGCGCCCGGACAGGGCCTCAAGAGACCCAGTACTTC	CASSARTGPQETQYF
-	TRBV11-2	-	TRBJ2-7	TGTGCCAGCAGCCTCAATATCGAGCAGTACTTC	CASSLNIEQYF
-	TRBV7-6	-	TRBJ1-1	TGTGCCAGCAGCATGACAGGTCTGGCTGAAGCTTTCTTT	CASSMTGLAEAFF
-	TRBV27	-	TRBJ1-4	TGTGCCAGCAGCCCGAGGGGGACTAATGAAAAACTGTTTTTT	CASSPRGTNEKLFF
-	TRBV7-9	-	TRBJ1-1	TGTGCCAGCCGTAAAGGTATGAACACTGAAGCTTTCTTT	CASRKGMNTEAFF
-	TRBV10-3	-	TRBJ2-7	TGTGCCATCAGAGGAGACAAGGATGTAGAGCAGTACTTC	CAIRGDKDVEQYF
-	TRBV9	-	TRBJ2-4	TGTGCCAGCAAGAGGGGGGACCTAGCCAAAAACATTCAGTACTTC	CASKRGDLAKNIQYF